The 25 T cell receptor beta chains below all came from one sample that was sequenced in a study of CD8 T cells in Susac syndrome. An amount of RNA that ranged from roughly 0.45 to 1 ug was reverse transcribed with random hexamers. In TCRdb, the immunoSEQ multiplex PCR reads were re-called with MiXCR into one record per CDR3 protein. Of some 190,000 distinct CDR3 sequences listed, 95% are singletons. The sample was CD4+ T cells from PBMCs. Receptors were obtained from a human donor in good health.

The rearrangement uses TRBV6-6 and TRBJ2-7; D might be TRBD1 (6 bases). Germline CDR1 reads MNHNY; CDR2 reads SVGAGI (reference sequence). The length of the CDR3 is 11 residues. Trimming stripped 6 bases from V and 5 bases from J, with 8 bases between. The CDR3 sequence is CASRRQDEQYF. The CDR3 nucleotides read TGTGCCAGCAGGCGACAGGACGAGCAGTACTTC.

V usage is TRBV19 and J usage is TRBJ1-2, with 7 bases aligning to TRBD1. V lost 4 bases and J lost 2; bases outside the gene matches: 10. This CDR3 is built from 16 residues. Germline V CDR1 and CDR2: LNHDA, SQIVND (reference sequence). CDR3 DNA: TGTGCCAGTAGTACGTCCGGCCGGGACAGCAACTATGGCTACACCTTC. Its translation: CASSTSGRDSNYGYTF.

The chain has TRBV12-3 or TRBV12-4 and TRBJ1-3, with D unresolved. V was cut by 2 bases and J by 0 bases, with 8 bases left in between. This CDR3 contains 15 residues. In nucleotides, the CDR3 is TGTGCCAGCAGTTTAAGTCCGAGCTCTGGAAACACCATATATTTT. Amino acids: CASSLSPSSGNTIYF.

The rearrangement uses TRBV29-1 and TRBJ2-1, with unresolved D. The CDR3 has 11 residues. Germline CDR1 is SQVTM and CDR2 is ANQGSEA. The V end lost 5 bases, the J end lost 5 bases, and 7 bases lay between the germline ends. CDR3 bases: TGCAGCGTTATCCGGAACAATGAGCAGTTCTTC. It yields the protein CSVIRNNEQFF.

This chain connects TRBV29-1 to TRBJ1-3; D not resolved. The CDR3 extends over 11 amino acids. Germline CDR1 reads SQVTM; CDR2 reads ANQGSEA. The germline V and J ends were trimmed by 1 base and 3 bases, with 1 base remaining between them. CDR3 in amino acids: CSVEGGNTIYF. CDR3 nucleotide sequence: TGCAGCGTTGAAGGTGGAAACACCATATATTTT. Variable domain in full (rest from reference TRBV29-1 and TRBJ1-3): SAVISQKPSRDICQRGTSLTIQCQVDSQVTMMFWYRQQPGQSLTLIATANQGSEATYESGFVIDKFPISRPNLTFSTLTVSNMSPEDSSIYLCSVEGGNTIYFGEGSWLTVV.

The chain recombines TRBV25-1 with TRBJ2-7; D is undetermined. Germline CDR1 reads MGHDK; CDR2 reads SYGVNS. The CDR3 spans 12 residues. Trimming took 7 bases from V and 3 from J, leaving 10 bases between them. The CDR3 reads CASKGPNYEQYF. The CDR3 nucleotides read TGTGCCAGCAAGGGCCCCAACTACGAGCAGTACTTC.

The rearrangement uses TRBV11-3 and TRBJ2-3; 7 positions agree with TRBD1. The ends lost 5 bases at V and 2 bases at J; junction bases unmatched: 4. CDR3 length: 14 residues. Germline loops: CDR1 SGHNT, CDR2 YENEEA. The CDR3 sequence is CASSAGQATDTQYF. The CDR3 DNA follows: TGTGCCAGCAGCGCCGGACAGGCCACAGATACGCAGTATTTT.

The gene calls are TRBV30 and TRBJ1-4; D remains ambiguous. V was clipped by 0 bases and J by 15 bases, with 20 bases between them. This CDR3 comprises 14 residues. From germline, CDR1 is GTSNPN and CDR2 SVGIG (reference sequence). The CDR3 reads CAWSVPGIEVKMFF. The CDR3 DNA follows: TGTGCCTGGAGTGTACCCGGGATCGAGGTTAAGATGTTTTTT.

The CDR3 sequence is CASSVGPIFSGAFF. The CDR3 nucleotides are TGTGCCAGCAGCGTCGGCCCAATCTTCAGTGGAGCTTTCTTT. The V gene is TRBV7-2, the J gene TRBJ1-1; no reliable D call. CDR1 is SGHTA, CDR2 FQGNSA, per germline. CDR3 length: 14 residues. Trimming stripped 5 bases from V and 10 bases from J, with 20 bases between.

The J gene is TRBJ1-5, the V gene TRBV20-1; 7 positions agree with TRBD1. Losses at the gene ends were 6 bases for V and 0 bases for J; bases not matched to a gene: 11. The length of the CDR3 is 16 residues. Germline loops: CDR1 DFQATT, CDR2 SNEGSKA (reference sequence). The DNA of the CDR3 is TGCAGTGCCCATGACAGGGCACCTTATAGCAATCAGCCCCAGCATTTT. Encoded protein: CSAHDRAPYSNQPQHF.

This clonotype was observed a single time. The chain couples TRBV7-9 to TRBJ1-5; D is perhaps TRBD1 (5 bases). V was pared by 4 bases and J by 5 bases, with 12 bases between. CDR1 and CDR2 (germline): SEHNR, FQNEAQ (reference sequence). The CDR3 sequence is 14 residues long. The CDR3 DNA follows: TGTGCCAGCAGCTGGGGGGTCATGGATCAGCCCCAGCATTTT. It yields the protein CASSWGVMDQPQHF.

The V and J genes are TRBV5-1 and TRBJ2-5, with D possibly being TRBD1 (5 bases). The CDR3 runs to 15 residues. V lost 0 bases to trimming and J lost 5 bases, with 14 bases between them. CDR1 is SGHRS, CDR2 YFSETQ, per germline. The DNA for the CDR3 is TGCGCCAGCAGCTTGGTCACACAGGTGGGCGAGACCCAGTACTTC. Translating it yields CASSLVTQVGETQYF. Looking up the rest from reference TRBV5-1 and TRBJ2-5 gives the full variable domain: KAGVTQTPRYLIKTRGQQVTLSCSPISGHRSVSWYQQTPGQGLQFLFEYFSETQRNKGNFPGRFSGRQFSNSRSEMNVSTLELGDSALYLCASSLVTQVGETQYFGPGTRLLVL.

The V gene is TRBV27, the J gene TRBJ2-7, with a tentative D call TRBD1 (6 bases). The ends were cut back, 4 bases at V and 4 bases at J, with 11 bases in the middle. Per the germline V gene, CDR1 is MNHEY and CDR2 is SMNVEV (reference sequence). The CDR3 consists of 13 residues. CDR3 bases: TGTGCCAGCAGTTCGACAGGCAGGTACGAGCAGTACTTC. Translated: CASSSTGRYEQYF.

The V gene is TRBV15, the J gene TRBJ1-6, with unresolved D. CDR3 size: 12 residues. Deletions cut 0 bases from V and 13 bases from J, with 7 bases between. Germline CDR1 is LNHNV and CDR2 is YYDKDF (reference sequence). The CDR3 nucleotides are TGTGCCACCAGCAGAGATCGGTCTCCCCTCCACTTT. This sequence encodes CATSRDRSPLHF.

The V and J genes are TRBV29-1 and TRBJ2-5; D uncertain. The V gene lost 4 bases and the J gene lost 0 bases, with 9 bases spanning the gap. The CDR3 consists of 13 residues. Looked up from germline, CDR1 is SQVTM and CDR2 is ANQGSEA. CDR3 region: CSVAGEYQETQYF. The CDR3, as DNA: TGCAGCGTTGCTGGCGAGTACCAAGAGACCCAGTACTTC.

The chain is built from TRBV12-3 or TRBV12-4 and TRBJ1-4, with D hard to call. Trimming cost V 2 bases and J 0 bases, with 4 bases left between them. This CDR3 region has 14 residues. The CDR3, as DNA: TGTGCCAGCAGTTTATTTGCAACTAATGAAAAACTGTTTTTT. Protein product: CASSLFATNEKLFF.

This sequence joins TRBV28 and TRBJ2-1; D assignment may be TRBD1 or TRBD2 (5 bases each). The CDR3 loop spans 14 amino acids. Trimming shortened V by 7 bases and J by 2 bases, and 12 bases separated the two germline ends. The germline V gene encodes CDR1 MDHEN and CDR2 SYDVKM. The CDR3 region is CASNGDGPYNEQFF. The CDR3 DNA reads TGTGCCAGCAACGGGGACGGCCCCTACAATGAGCAGTTCTTC.

The chain is built from TRBV29-1 and TRBJ2-3; D is ambiguous. Germline values: CDR1 SQVTM, CDR2 ANQGSEA. The V end lost 0 bases, the J end lost 8 bases, and 12 bases lay between the germline ends. The CDR3 covers 13 residues. The CDR3: CSVEDRVNVTQYF. The CDR3 DNA reads TGCAGCGTTGAAGATCGGGTTAACGTTACGCAGTATTTT.

The chain is built from TRBV29-1 and TRBJ1-1; D is possibly TRBD1 (5 bases). Germline-derived CDR1 and CDR2 are SQVTM and ANQGSEA. CDR3 size: 11 residues. The germline V and J ends were trimmed by 3 bases and 10 bases, with 12 bases remaining between them. CDR3 amino acids: CSVDGGSGAFF. DNA for the CDR3: TGCAGCGTTGACGGGGGATCAGGAGCTTTCTTT.

CDR3 amino acids: CASGSENTEAFF. DNA of the CDR3: TGTGCTAGTGGGTCAGAGAACACTGAAGCTTTCTTT. The V call is TRBV12-5, the J call TRBJ1-1; D gene unclear. The CDR3 loop spans 12 amino acids. V gave up 6 bases and J gave up 1 base, with 6 bases separating them. Germline V gives CDR1 LGHNT, CDR2 FRNRAP.

The chain carries TRBV30 and TRBJ2-2; D gene unclear. Germline CDR1 and CDR2: GTSNPN and SVGIG (reference sequence). V was cut by 7 bases and J by 7 bases, with 10 bases left in between. The length of the CDR3 is 11 residues. CDR3 loop: CAFQWFGELFF. CDR3 DNA sequence: TGTGCCTTCCAGTGGTTCGGGGAGCTGTTTTTT. The complete variable domain, with remaining parts taken from reference TRBV30 and TRBJ2-2, reads SQTIHQWPATLVQPVGSPLSLECTVEGTSNPNLYWYRQAAGRGLQLLFYSVGIGQISSEVPQNLSASRPQDRQFILSSKKLLLSDSGFYLCAFQWFGELFFGEGSRLTVL.

This clonotype came up once. The rearrangement links TRBV6-6 to TRBJ1-1; TRBD1 might be the D (6 bases). CDR3 length: 14 residues. Germline loops: CDR1 MNHNY, CDR2 SVGAGI (reference sequence). The ends were cut back, 5 bases at V and 4 bases at J, with 14 bases in the middle. CDR3: CASSTPRGATEAFF. The CDR3 DNA reads as TGTGCCAGCAGTACCCCTCGGGGGGCCACTGAAGCTTTCTTT.

V and J are TRBV2 and TRBJ2-3; D unclear. V lost 3 bases, J lost 9 bases, and 7 bases lay in between. The CDR3 length is 11 residues. The V gene's germline CDR1 is SNHLY and CDR2 FYNNEI. The CDR3 is CASSEGGTQYF. The CDR3 DNA reads TGTGCCAGCAGTGAGGGCGGCACGCAGTATTTT.

This chain uses TRBV12-3 or TRBV12-4 with TRBJ1-5; D is unclear. CDR3 length equals 12 residues. Trimming shortened V by 5 bases and J by 11 bases, and 13 bases separated the two germline ends. The CDR3 is CASSVAKSTQHF. As DNA, the CDR3 is TGTGCCAGCAGTGTCGCCAAATCGACCCAGCATTTT.

The V and J genes are TRBV25-1 and TRBJ1-1, with D perhaps TRBD1 (5 bases). Germline CDR1 and CDR2: MGHDK and SYGVNS. V was shortened by 1 base and J by 8 bases, with 14 bases between the two germline ends. CDR3 length equals 14 residues. CDR3 sequence reads: CASSEFGRWGEAFF. DNA of the CDR3: TGTGCCAGCAGTGAATTTGGGAGGTGGGGCGAAGCTTTCTTT.